The clone carrying this T cell receptor beta chain showed up just once. Its antigen is as yet unknown. Indicated treatment: approximately 9-day PBMC culture with coronavirus spike peptide pools or control peptides (ViraFEST assay). Before the COVID-19 pandemic (2011-2018), CD4+ T cells were obtained from the unexposed donor. Under the ViraFEST approach, antigen-specific T cells were expanded with peptide pools and TCRs subsequently sequenced. An Oncomine TCR Beta short-read assay was used to sequence the DNA from cultured CD4+ T cells. MiXCR was run by TCRdb on the PCR reads, yielding one entry per CDR3 protein. Here the sample spans approximately 6,100 distinct CDR3 sequences, roughly 44% being singletons. Germline V gene lookup returns CDR1 MRHNA and CDR2 SNTAGT. The CDR3 runs 13 residues. V dropped 3 bases and J dropped 0 bases, with 2 bases sitting between them. The sample belongs to a study of vaccination and CD4 T cells after COVID-19.

The clonotype was recovered from a human donor in good health. This chain joins TRBV6-4 and TRBJ2-2; unclear D gene. The specimen was CD4+ T cells from blood, cultured in vitro. The CDR3 DNA reads TGTGCCAGCAGTGAGGCGAACACCGGGGAGCTGTTTTTT. Protein product: CASSEANTGELFF.